Listed below are T cell receptor beta chains from one sample, sequenced in a study of Ad26.COV2.S vaccination and SARS-CoV-2 variants. Generated by immunoSEQ multiplex PCR, the TCRdb table keeps only in-frame clones and is missing some. Here the sample spans approximately 150,000 clones, approximately 90% being singletons. The material sequenced was peripheral blood, taken after recovery from COVID-19. These receptors were taken from a human donor who had recovered from COVID-19. Both conserved end residues are part of each CDR3. Fields, in order: D gene, J gene, V gene, CDR3 length, clone size, CDR3 protein, CDR3 DNA. D genes are given only for firm matches. Size is stated for part of the rows, as once, few or many counts, or as a class when the clone is expanded.

D: .; J: TRBJ2-7; V: TRBV6-6; length: 13; size: .; CDR3: CASSQWSMYEQYF; DNA: TGTGCCAGCAGTCAATGGAGTATGTACGAGCAGTACTTC
D: .; J: TRBJ2-7; V: TRBV5-6; length: 14; size: .; CDR3: CASSSSQGTHEQYF; DNA: TGTGCCAGCAGCTCCTCACAGGGTACACACGAGCAGTACTTC
D: .; J: TRBJ2-1; V: TRBV5-4; length: 13; size: .; CDR3: CASSLAPVDEQFF; DNA: TGTGCCAGCAGCTTGGCCCCGGTTGACGAGCAGTTCTTC
D: .; J: TRBJ1-5; V: TRBV5-6; length: 15; size: .; CDR3: CASSVWVTTNQPQHF; DNA: TGTGCCAGCAGCGTCTGGGTTACCACGAATCAGCCCCAGCATTTT
D: .; J: TRBJ2-7; V: TRBV7-9; length: 15; size: .; CDR3: CASSSNPGGRYEQYF; DNA: TGTGCCAGCAGCTCGAACCCGGGGGGCAGGTACGAGCAGTACTTC
D: TRBD1; J: TRBJ2-7; V: TRBV7-8; length: 13; size: once; CDR3: CASSIRTGDEQYF; DNA: TGTGCCAGCAGCATCCGGACAGGAGACGAGCAGTACTTC
D: .; J: TRBJ1-2; V: TRBV7-2; length: 15; size: .; CDR3: CASSFKFGGNYGYTF; DNA: TGTGCCAGCAGCTTTAAGTTTGGCGGTAACTATGGCTACACCTTC
D: TRBD2; J: TRBJ2-3; V: TRBV7-2; length: 15; size: .; CDR3: CASSLLGGETDTQYF; DNA: TGTGCCAGCAGCTTATTGGGAGGGGAGACAGATACGCAGTATTTT
D: TRBD2; J: TRBJ2-7; V: TRBV19; length: 14; size: .; CDR3: CASSTSGVRYEQYF; DNA: TGTGCCAGTAGCACTAGCGGGGTAAGGTACGAGCAGTACTTC
D: TRBD1; J: TRBJ1-3; V: TRBV6-5; length: 15; size: .; CDR3: CASTPGQGNGNTIYF; DNA: TGTGCCAGCACCCCGGGACAGGGGAATGGAAACACCATATATTTT
D: .; J: TRBJ1-2; V: TRBV4-1; length: 13; size: .; CDR3: CASSQDRSYGYTF; DNA: TGCGCCAGCAGCCAAGACAGGTCCTATGGCTACACCTTC
D: TRBD2; J: TRBJ2-1; V: TRBV19; length: 12; size: .; CDR3: CASLGGGNEQFF; DNA: TGTGCCAGTCTGGGCGGGGGCAATGAGCAGTTCTTC
D: TRBD1; J: TRBJ2-7; V: TRBV3-1/TRBV3-2; length: 15; size: .; CDR3: CASSQDFQGAREQYF; DNA: TGTGCCAGCAGCCAAGATTTCCAGGGGGCACGCGAGCAGTACTTC
D: TRBD1; J: TRBJ1-1; V: TRBV19; length: 13; size: .; CDR3: CASTTGGLTEAFF; DNA: TGTGCCAGTACCACAGGGGGCCTCACTGAAGCTTTCTTT
D: .; J: TRBJ2-1; V: TRBV24-1; length: 15; size: .; CDR3: CATSFEGGGNNEQFF; DNA: TGTGCCACCAGTTTTGAAGGGGGTGGGAACAATGAGCAGTTCTTC
D: .; J: TRBJ1-3; V: TRBV5-1; length: 15; size: .; CDR3: CASSFLAESPGTIYF; DNA: TGCGCCAGCAGCTTTCTCGCCGAGTCTCCTGGCACCATATATTTT
D: .; J: TRBJ1-2; V: TRBV10-3; length: 14; size: .; CDR3: CAISSEGGPGGYTF; DNA: TGTGCCATCAGTTCTGAGGGGGGCCCGGGCGGCTACACCTTT
D: .; J: TRBJ2-7; V: TRBV21-1; length: 18; size: .; CDR3: CASSKEATSERLPYEQYF; DNA: TGTGCCAGCAGCAAAGAGGCTACTAGCGAGCGACTTCCCTACGAGCAGTACTTC
D: .; J: TRBJ2-7; V: TRBV6-2/TRBV6-3; length: 15; size: .; CDR3: CASSYPRNGIYEQYF; DNA: TGTGCCAGCAGTTACCCCAGGAATGGGATCTACGAGCAGTACTTC
D: .; J: TRBJ2-1; V: TRBV28; length: 13; size: few; CDR3: CASTPQKKVGTFF; DNA: TGTGCCAGCACCCCCCAGAAGAAGGTTGGAACGTTCTTC
D: .; J: TRBJ1-2; V: TRBV28; length: 14; size: .; CDR3: CASSLLVGFNGYTF; DNA: TGTGCCAGCAGTTTATTGGTGGGTTTCAATGGCTACACCTTC
D: .; J: TRBJ2-7; V: TRBV4-1; length: 15; size: .; CDR3: CASSQEASPGDEQYF; DNA: TGCGCCAGCAGCCAAGAGGCCTCCCCCGGAGACGAGCAGTACTTC
D: .; J: TRBJ2-5; V: TRBV7-8; length: 13; size: few; CDR3: CASSLERLGTQYF; DNA: TGTGCCAGCAGCTTAGAACGCCTTGGGACCCAGTACTTC
D: TRBD2; J: TRBJ2-7; V: TRBV29-1; length: 17; size: .; CDR3: CSVETGASGGGIYEQYF; DNA: TGCAGCGTTGAAACCGGCGCTAGCGGGGGGGGCATCTACGAGCAGTACTTC
D: .; J: TRBJ2-1; V: TRBV19; length: 14; size: once; CDR3: CASSIVAGANEQFF; DNA: TGTGCCAGTAGTATAGTTGCAGGGGCCAATGAGCAGTTCTTC
D: .; J: TRBJ2-5; V: TRBV14; length: 14; size: .; CDR3: CASSQELSPETQYF; DNA: TGTGCCAGCAGCCAAGAATTAAGCCCGGAGACCCAGTACTTC
D: TRBD2; J: TRBJ2-3; V: TRBV7-9; length: 12; size: .; CDR3: CASSSGGDTQYF; DNA: TGTGCCAGCAGCTCGGGGGGAGATACGCAGTATTTT
D: .; J: TRBJ2-2; V: TRBV19; length: 13; size: .; CDR3: CASTNGNTGELFF; DNA: TGTGCCAGTACTAACGGGAACACCGGGGAGCTGTTTTTT
D: .; J: TRBJ1-4; V: TRBV2; length: 14; size: .; CDR3: CASSLGRSNEKLFF; DNA: TGTGCCAGCAGCCTGGGACGGTCAAATGAAAAACTGTTTTTT
D: .; J: TRBJ1-2; V: TRBV3-1/TRBV3-2; length: 15; size: .; CDR3: CASSQVGEGAYGYTF; DNA: TGTGCCAGCAGCCAAGTTGGAGAGGGTGCCTATGGCTACACCTTC
D: TRBD1; J: TRBJ2-3; V: TRBV24-1; length: 14; size: .; CDR3: CATSIGQGTDTQYF; DNA: TGTGCCACCAGTATAGGACAGGGCACAGATACGCAGTATTTT